These 19 T cell receptor beta chains came from one sample sequenced in a study of T cell changes during pregnancy in multiple sclerosis. The repertoire was sequenced with immunoSEQ multiplex PCR; TCRdb's copy has only in-frame clones and lacks some. Altogether some 56,000 clones are present, roughly 90% being singletons, with the ten largest covering about 0.64%. The sequencing used CD4+ T cells from peripheral blood mononuclear cells, collected after pregnancy. The receptor set was obtained from a female donor with multiple sclerosis, enrolled in a pregnancy study.

The chain is built from TRBV30 and TRBJ1-1; a weak D match, TRBD1 (6 bases). CDR1 is GTSNPN and CDR2 is SVGIG in the germline V gene (reference sequence). Trimming removed 3 bases at V and 4 bases at J, with 12 bases between. This CDR3 is 13 amino acids long. CDR3 residues: CAWRQGAGTEAFF. CDR3 bases: TGTGCCTGGAGACAGGGCGCCGGCACTGAAGCTTTCTTT.

The chain employs TRBV29-1 and TRBJ1-1, with a tentative D call TRBD1 (5 bases). Trimming cost V 5 bases and J 2 bases, with 9 bases left between them. Per the germline V gene, CDR1 is SQVTM and CDR2 is ANQGSEA. CDR3 size: 12 residues. CDR3 coding DNA: TGCAGCGTTATAGGGGCTAACACTGAAGCTTTCTTT. Translating gives CSVIGANTEAFF.

The chain is built from TRBV7-9 and TRBJ1-2; 7 nucleotides line up with TRBD1. Germline CDR1 SEHNR, CDR2 FQNEAQ (reference sequence). This CDR3 is built from 14 residues. Trimming at V came to 3 bases and at J to 3 bases, leaving 4 bases not matched to a gene. The CDR3 is CASSFGTGDYGYTF. CDR3 DNA: TGTGCCAGCAGCTTTGGTACAGGGGACTATGGCTACACCTTC.

The chain employs TRBV19 and TRBJ2-5, with 8 bases identical to TRBD2. The germline V gene encodes CDR1 LNHDA and CDR2 SQIVND (reference sequence). This CDR3 contains 14 residues. J lost 1 base, V lost 3 bases, and 1 base had no gene match. CDR3 amino acids: CASSMSGGQETQYF. The DNA of the CDR3 is TGTGCCAGTAGTATGAGCGGGGGCCAAGAGACCCAGTACTTC.

CDR3 protein: CSVGTGVGDYEQYF. CDR3 coding DNA: TGCAGCGTAGGGACTGGCGTGGGGGACTACGAGCAGTACTTC. The rearrangement joins TRBV29-1 to TRBJ2-7; D is possibly TRBD2 (6 bases). Trimming removed 6 bases from V and 3 bases from J, with 18 bases in between. The CDR3 runs to 14 residues. Per the germline V gene, CDR1 is SQVTM and CDR2 is ANQGSEA.

The chain has TRBV7-9 and TRBJ2-1, with D possibly matching TRBD1 (6 bases). The CDR3 is made up of 13 amino acids. CDR1 is SEHNR, CDR2 FQNEAQ, per germline (reference sequence). V was trimmed by 5 bases and J by 5 bases, leaving 10 bases between them. DNA of the CDR3: TGTGCCAGCAGCCAGACAGGAAACAATGAGCAGTTCTTC. This codes for CASSQTGNNEQFF.

V and J are TRBV5-1 and TRBJ1-2, with 9 bases lining up with TRBD1. Germline CDR1 is SGHRS and CDR2 is YFSETQ. The ends lost 0 bases at V and 4 bases at J; junction bases unmatched: 4. This CDR3 contains 15 residues. CDR3 loop: CASSLGTGASYGYTF. The CDR3 nucleotides are TGCGCCAGCAGCTTGGGGACAGGGGCGAGCTATGGCTACACCTTC.

The rearrangement links TRBV5-1 to TRBJ2-3, with 8 bases that match TRBD2. J lost 0 bases, V lost 0 bases, and 3 bases had no gene match. Germline V gene lookup returns CDR1 SGHRS and CDR2 YFSETQ. CDR3 length: 16 residues. The DNA for the CDR3 is TGCGCCAGCAGCTTGGACGGGGGGGCGAGCACAGATACGCAGTATTTT. This translates into CASSLDGGASTDTQYF. The whole variable domain, filled in from reference TRBV5-1 and TRBJ2-3, reads KAGVTQTPRYLIKTRGQQVTLSCSPISGHRSVSWYQQTPGQGLQFLFEYFSETQRNKGNFPGRFSGRQFSNSRSEMNVSTLELGDSALYLCASSLDGGASTDTQYFGPGTRLTVL.

The genes are TRBV29-1 and TRBJ2-5; D is perhaps TRBD1 (6 bases). This CDR3 spans 12 amino acids. CDR1 is SQVTM and CDR2 is ANQGSEA in the germline V gene. Trimming stripped 4 bases from V and 4 bases from J, with 10 bases between. The CDR3 DNA reads TGCAGCGTTGTACAGGGTATAGAGACCCAGTACTTC. Its protein product is CSVVQGIETQYF.

A few counts support this clone. The chain joins TRBV5-1 to TRBJ1-1; maybe TRBD1 (5 bases). Germline CDR1 SGHRS, CDR2 YFSETQ. Between the trimmed V and J ends, which lost 0 bases and 1 base, there was a span of 10 bases. CDR3 length: 15 amino acids. The CDR3 here is CASSLAVRANTEAFF. The DNA of the CDR3 is TGCGCCAGCAGCTTGGCCGTCAGGGCGAACACTGAAGCTTTCTTT.

The chain has TRBV19 and TRBJ2-7; a weak D match, TRBD1 (6 bases). Germline CDR1 is LNHDA and CDR2 is SQIVND (reference sequence). CDR3 length: 12 amino acids. Deletions cut 6 bases from V and 6 bases from J, with 12 bases between. The CDR3 here is CASRTPGAEQYF. In DNA form, the CDR3 reads TGTGCCAGTAGGACTCCAGGGGCCGAGCAGTACTTC.

This clone was found once. J is TRBJ2-3 and V is TRBV10-3, with D hard to call. Germline loops: CDR1 ENHRY, CDR2 SYGVKD. Trimming removed 3 bases at V and 4 bases at J, with 11 bases between. The CDR3 contains 14 residues. The CDR3 region has the DNA TGTGCCATCAGTGATAGCTGGGTCCCAGATACGCAGTATTTT. Encoded protein: CAISDSWVPDTQYF.

This chain uses TRBV12-5 with TRBJ1-1; TRBD1 might be the D (6 bases). The CDR3 has 21 residues. V was pared by 0 bases and J by 5 bases, with 31 bases between. Germline CDR1 and CDR2: LGHNT and FRNRAP. The CDR3 nucleotides are TGTGCTAGTGGTTTGGTACCCGTGTTCATGGGGGCGCGGAGGGAGGGTACTGAAGCTTTCTTT. This codes for CASGLVPVFMGARREGTEAFF.

J is TRBJ1-1 and V is TRBV10-3, with 8 bases lining up with TRBD1. Germline assignment: CDR1 ENHRY and CDR2 SYGVKD. This CDR3 contains 17 residues. After removal of 2 bases from V and 1 base from J, the junction contained 9 bases not matched to a gene. CDR3 loop: CAISEPLQGGTNTEAFF. The CDR3 nucleotides are TGTGCCATCAGTGAGCCCCTACAGGGGGGGACGAACACTGAAGCTTTCTTT.

The rearrangement uses TRBV30 and TRBJ1-6; TRBD1 aligns across 7 bases. With 7 bases clipped from V and 9 bases from J, the junction kept 6 bases outside the gene matches. Germline V gene data show CDR1 as GTSNPN and CDR2 as SVGIG (reference sequence). This CDR3 has 12 amino acids. CDR3 region: CALRQGFSPLHF. CDR3 coding DNA: TGTGCCTTACGACAGGGTTTTTCACCCCTCCACTTT.

The chain recombines TRBV19 with TRBJ2-4, with 8 bases fitting TRBD1. The CDR3 length is 15 residues. V shed 6 bases, J shed 5 bases, and the junction held 9 bases outside the gene matches. Germline V gene lookup returns CDR1 LNHDA and CDR2 SQIVND (reference sequence). This CDR3 reads CASRRDRTGQNIQYF. The CDR3 bases are TGTGCCAGTAGACGGGACAGGACGGGACAAAACATTCAGTACTTC.

The chain joins TRBV10-3 to TRBJ2-1, with D possibly being TRBD2 (6 bases). The CDR3 sequence is 14 residues long. Germline V gene sequence: CDR1 ENHRY, CDR2 SYGVKD. The V and J ends lost 2 bases and 7 bases respectively, with 12 bases between them. CDR3 sequence (DNA): TGTGCCATCAGTGAGCCCCCCGGGGGTAATGAGCAGTTCTTC. It codes for CAISEPPGGNEQFF.

V gene TRBV20-1 combines with J gene TRBJ2-1, with D maybe TRBD2 (5 bases). V shed 3 bases and J shed 10 bases, with 10 bases lying between them. Germline CDR1 is DFQATT and CDR2 is SNEGSKA (reference sequence). The CDR3 sequence is 11 residues long. The CDR3 region is CSASGVGEQFF. The CDR3 bases are TGCAGTGCTAGCGGGGTCGGGGAGCAGTTCTTC.

The V gene is TRBV7-3, the J gene TRBJ2-3; 9 bases agree with TRBD2. The CDR3 sequence is 14 residues long. Germline V lookup: CDR1 SGHTA, CDR2 FQGTGA. Trimming took 5 bases from V and 5 from J; bases not matched to a gene: 5. The CDR3 DNA is TGTGCCAGCAGCCCGGGACTAGCCAGAGATACGCAGTATTTT. It codes for CASSPGLARDTQYF.